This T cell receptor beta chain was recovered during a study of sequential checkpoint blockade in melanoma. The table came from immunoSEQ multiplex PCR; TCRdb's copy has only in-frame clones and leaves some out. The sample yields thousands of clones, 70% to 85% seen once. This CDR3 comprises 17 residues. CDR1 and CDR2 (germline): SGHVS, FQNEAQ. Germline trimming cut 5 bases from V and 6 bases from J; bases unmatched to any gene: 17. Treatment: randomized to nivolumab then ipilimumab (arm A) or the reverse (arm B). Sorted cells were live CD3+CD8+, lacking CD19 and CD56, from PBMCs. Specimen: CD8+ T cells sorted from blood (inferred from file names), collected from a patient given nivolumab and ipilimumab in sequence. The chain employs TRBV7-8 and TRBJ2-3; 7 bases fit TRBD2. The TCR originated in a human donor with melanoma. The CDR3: CASSTVASGGRADTQYF. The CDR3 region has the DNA TGTGCCAGCAGCACAGTGGCTAGCGGAGGGAGGGCGGATACGCAGTATTTT.